This T cell receptor (beta chain) was found in a study of blood T cell repertoires in COVID-19. Study-level information: Material from acute and convalescent COVID-19 was sourced from the United States, Italy and Spain.

The CDR3 is 15 amino acids. CDR1 SQVTM and CDR2 ANQGSEA come from the germline V gene. J was trimmed by 3 bases and V by 2 bases; bases with no gene match: 2. Per the study methods: Quantification of nucleated cells was approximated via reference gene primer amplification. Clones were sequenced by immunoSEQ multiplex PCR, and TCRdb holds only the in-frame ones, with some missing. V and J calls and clone size follow that table, whereas D and trimming were derived from the DNA. The sample comprises under 75,000 clones, around 89% of which are singletons, and about an eighth rests with the top ten. This rearrangement joins TRBV29-1 to TRBJ2-1, with 12 bases that match TRBD2. The material sequenced was peripheral blood. The clonotype originates from a man aged 55 to 70 with active COVID-19. This CDR3 is CSVETSGGHYNEQFF. In nucleotides, the CDR3 is TGCAGCGTTGAAACTAGCGGGGGGCACTACAATGAGCAGTTCTTC.